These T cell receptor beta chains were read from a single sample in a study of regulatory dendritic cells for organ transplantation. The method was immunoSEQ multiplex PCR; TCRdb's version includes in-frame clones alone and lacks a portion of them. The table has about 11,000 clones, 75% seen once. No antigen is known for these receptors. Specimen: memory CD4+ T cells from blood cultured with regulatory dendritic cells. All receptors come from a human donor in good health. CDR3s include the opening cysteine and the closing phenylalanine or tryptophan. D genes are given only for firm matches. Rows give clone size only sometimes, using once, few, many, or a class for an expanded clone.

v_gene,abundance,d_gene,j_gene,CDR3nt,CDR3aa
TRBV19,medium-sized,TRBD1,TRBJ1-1,TGTGCCAGTAGTGGGGTCGGACAGGGGTACACTGAAGCTTTCTTT,CASSGVGQGYTEAFF
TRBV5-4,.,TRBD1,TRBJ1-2,TGTGCCAGCAGCCGAGACAGGGGGGGTTATTATGGCTACACCTTC,CASSRDRGGYYGYTF
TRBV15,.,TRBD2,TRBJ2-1,TGTGCCACCAGCAGAGAGACAGCGGGGGGGTCCTACAATGAGCAGTTCTTC,CATSRETAGGSYNEQFF
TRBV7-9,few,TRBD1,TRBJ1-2,TGTGCCAGCAGCCGCGAGACAGGGGACTATGGCTACACCTTC,CASSRETGDYGYTF
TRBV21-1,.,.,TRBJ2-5,TGTGCCACCCAACTAGCGGGGGACCAAGAGACCCAGTACTTC,CATQLAGDQETQYF
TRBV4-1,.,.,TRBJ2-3,TGCGCCAGCAGCCTTTACCCCCGGGGGAGCACAGATACGCAGTATTTT,CASSLYPRGSTDTQYF
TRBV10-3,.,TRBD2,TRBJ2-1,TGTGCCATCAGGGGGACTAGCCTCGATGAGCAGTTCTTC,CAIRGTSLDEQFF
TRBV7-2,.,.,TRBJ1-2,TGTGCCAGCAGCTTAGGACAGAGCTATGGCTACACCTTC,CASSLGQSYGYTF
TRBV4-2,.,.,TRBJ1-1,TGTGCCAGCAGCCAAGGGCTCCCCAGAGGACACCCGAACACTGAAGCTTTCTTT,CASSQGLPRGHPNTEAFF
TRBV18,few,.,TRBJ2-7,TGTGCCAGCTCACCACCGTCGGGATCACTCTACGAGCAGTACTTC,CASSPPSGSLYEQYF
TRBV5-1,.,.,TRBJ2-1,TGCGCCAGCAGCTTGGGAGCCCGCCTCGGCAATGAGCAGTTCTTC,CASSLGARLGNEQFF